These T cell receptor beta chains were read from a single sample in a study of T cells in Graves' hyperthyroidism and ophthalmopathy. In TCRdb, the multiplex PCR reads were re-called with MiXCR into one record per CDR3 protein. Seen here are 350,000 to 400,000 distinct CDR3 sequences, 15% to 20% observed once, and the top ten hold 3% to 4.5%. Sequenced input: blood. Receptors originate from a young woman with Graves' hyperthyroidism. CDR3s include the opening cysteine and the closing phenylalanine or tryptophan. The D gene is left open where the match is weak. Rows give clone size only sometimes, using once, few, many, or a class for an expanded clone.

TRBV27	many	TRBJ1-2	NA	CASSQRGAVGYTF	TGTGCCAGCAGCCAGCGGGGGGCTGTCGGCTACACCTTC
TRBV12-3/TRBV12-4	few	TRBJ2-2	NA	CASSRDLWGDTTGELFF	TGTGCCAGCAGTCGGGACCTCTGGGGGGACACGACCGGGGAGCTGTTTTTT
TRBV18	NA	TRBJ1-5	TRBD1	CASSVRDRDQPQHF	TGTGCCAGCTCAGTCCGGGACAGGGACCAGCCCCAGCATTTT
TRBV7-9	NA	TRBJ2-5	TRBD1	CASSLGSTGWEETQYF	TGTGCCAGCAGCTTAGGGTCGACAGGGTGGGAAGAGACCCAGTACTTC
TRBV12-3/TRBV12-4	many	TRBJ1-2	NA	CASSPAGDSYGYTF	TGTGCCAGCAGCCCGGCGGGGGATAGCTATGGCTACACCTTC
TRBV4-1	many	TRBJ1-2	TRBD1	CASSREDRGYGYTF	TGCGCCAGCAGCCGAGAAGACAGGGGCTATGGCTACACCTTC
TRBV6-5	many	TRBJ2-7	TRBD1	CASSFGTGLRSYEQYF	TGTGCCAGCAGTTTTGGGACAGGGCTAAGGTCCTACGAGCAGTACTTC
TRBV20-1	many	TRBJ2-4	NA	CSARALQGEDKNIQYF	TGCAGTGCTAGAGCGTTACAGGGCGAAGACAAAAACATTCAGTACTTC
TRBV20-1	many	TRBJ2-7	NA	CSGRDITYEQYF	TGCAGTGGGAGGGACATAACCTACGAGCAGTACTTC
TRBV28	few	TRBJ1-3	NA	CASSFPRNTIYF	TGTGCCAGCAGTTTCCCGAGGAACACCATATATTTT
TRBV27	many	TRBJ1-3	NA	CASSFYGAPGNTIYF	TGTGCCAGCAGTTTCTATGGGGCCCCTGGAAACACCATATATTTT
TRBV5-1	many	TRBJ2-4	NA	CASSLALRRGNIQYF	TGCGCCAGCAGCTTGGCCTTGAGGCGGGGAAACATTCAGTACTTC
TRBV7-2	many	TRBJ1-5	NA	CASSLRGAPQPQHF	TGTGCCAGCAGCTTAAGGGGGGCGCCTCAGCCCCAGCATTTT
TRBV6-1	many	TRBJ1-2	NA	CASSQGTVNYGYTF	TGTGCCAGCAGTCAAGGGACCGTGAACTATGGCTACACCTTC
TRBV28	many	TRBJ1-5	TRBD1	CASSHGTAGSNQPQHF	TGTGCCAGCAGTCATGGGACAGCAGGCAGCAATCAGCCCCAGCATTTT
TRBV12-3/TRBV12-4	many	TRBJ1-1	TRBD1	CASSLGQDSGLVAFF	TGTGCCAGCAGTTTGGGACAGGATAGCGGTTTAGTGGCTTTCTTT
TRBV5-1	NA	TRBJ2-5	NA	CASSGDGLKETQYF	TGCGCCAGCAGCGGAGACGGGCTAAAAGAGACCCAGTACTTC
TRBV28	NA	TRBJ1-5	NA	CASNLNRVNQPQHF	TGTGCCAGCAACTTAAACAGGGTCAATCAGCCCCAGCATTTT
TRBV11-2	many	TRBJ1-1	NA	CASRHREGGDGEAFF	TGTGCCAGCAGACATAGAGAGGGGGGCGATGGTGAAGCTTTCTTT
TRBV13	many	TRBJ1-1	NA	CASRSWEDTEAFF	TGTGCCAGCCGGTCGTGGGAGGACACTGAAGCTTTCTTT
TRBV2	many	TRBJ2-7	TRBD1	CASRRDRPYEQYF	TGTGCCAGCAGGCGGGACAGGCCTTACGAGCAGTACTTC
TRBV3-1	many	TRBJ1-5	NA	CASSQRGGVQEPQHF	TGTGCCAGCAGCCAAAGGGGCGGGGTCCAAGAGCCCCAGCATTTT